Listed below are T cell receptor beta chains from one sample, sequenced in a study of blood T cell repertoires in COVID-19. Assay used: immunoSEQ multiplex PCR; TCRdb lists only in-frame clones, some missing. In the table there are about 140,000 clones, more than 75% of which are singletons. The source material was PBMCs or T cells enriched from blood (not recorded which). These receptors all come from a man aged 55 to 70 who had recovered from COVID-19. The CDR3 runs from the conserved cysteine through the conserved F or W. The D gene is left open where the match is weak. A row's size may be missing; if present it is once, few, many or a size class.

NA	TRBJ2-4	TRBV2	NA	CASSQDRQANIQYF	TGTGCCAGCAGCCAAGATAGACAGGCAAACATTCAGTACTTC
NA	TRBJ1-6	TRBV5-5	NA	CASSLAFQATGSYNSPLHF	TGTGCCAGCAGCTTGGCCTTCCAGGCCACGGGGTCCTATAATTCACCCCTCCACTTT
NA	TRBJ2-1	TRBV3-1/TRBV3-2	NA	CASSQDQLAGNEQFF	TGTGCCAGCAGCCAAGATCAACTAGCAGGCAATGAGCAGTTCTTC
NA	TRBJ1-5	TRBV11-2	once	CASSFSGGDSNQPQHF	TGTGCCAGCAGCTTTTCCGGAGGAGATAGCAATCAGCCCCAGCATTTT
NA	TRBJ1-6	TRBV27	once	CASSQQGSSPLHF	TGTGCCAGCAGTCAGCAGGGGAGTTCACCCCTCCACTTT
TRBD1	TRBJ2-5	TRBV5-1	NA	CASSPNPGQGGETQYF	TGCGCCAGCAGCCCCAACCCGGGACAGGGTGGCGAGACCCAGTACTTC
TRBD2	TRBJ2-7	TRBV19	few	CASSSFGTSGSYEQYF	TGTGCCAGTAGTTCATTTGGGACTAGCGGCTCCTACGAGCAGTACTTC
NA	TRBJ1-1	TRBV12-3/TRBV12-4	once	CASSTTENTEAFF	TGTGCCAGCAGTACAACAGAGAACACTGAAGCTTTCTTT
TRBD1	TRBJ2-7	TRBV10-3	NA	CAISEGVQGLKEQYF	TGTGCCATCAGTGAGGGGGTACAGGGGCTAAAGGAGCAGTACTTC
TRBD2	TRBJ2-1	TRBV5-1	NA	CASSSNGLADEQFF	TGCGCCAGCAGCTCCAATGGACTAGCTGATGAGCAGTTCTTC